This T cell receptor beta chain was identified during a study of T cell changes during pregnancy in multiple sclerosis. The CDR3 contains 12 residues. Germline V gene sequence: CDR1 GTSNPN, CDR2 SVGIG (reference sequence). Trimming took 5 bases from V and 7 from J, leaving 14 bases between them. Turning to this clone: The same CDR3 is also encoded by other DNA sequences in this sample.

Some clones are missing from TCRdb's copy, which holds only in-frame ones; the method was immunoSEQ multiplex PCR. Found here are 100,000 or so clones, roughly 92% of them singletons; the top ten hold around 1.2%. V and J are TRBV30 and TRBJ1-2; D is possibly TRBD1 (6 bases). The sample consisted of peripheral blood, taken in the second trimester of pregnancy. The clonotype originates from a female donor with multiple sclerosis, enrolled in a pregnancy study. The CDR3 DNA sequence: TGTGCCTGGGCTACGGGGGGCGCTGGCTACACCTTC. Protein sequence: CAWATGGAGYTF.